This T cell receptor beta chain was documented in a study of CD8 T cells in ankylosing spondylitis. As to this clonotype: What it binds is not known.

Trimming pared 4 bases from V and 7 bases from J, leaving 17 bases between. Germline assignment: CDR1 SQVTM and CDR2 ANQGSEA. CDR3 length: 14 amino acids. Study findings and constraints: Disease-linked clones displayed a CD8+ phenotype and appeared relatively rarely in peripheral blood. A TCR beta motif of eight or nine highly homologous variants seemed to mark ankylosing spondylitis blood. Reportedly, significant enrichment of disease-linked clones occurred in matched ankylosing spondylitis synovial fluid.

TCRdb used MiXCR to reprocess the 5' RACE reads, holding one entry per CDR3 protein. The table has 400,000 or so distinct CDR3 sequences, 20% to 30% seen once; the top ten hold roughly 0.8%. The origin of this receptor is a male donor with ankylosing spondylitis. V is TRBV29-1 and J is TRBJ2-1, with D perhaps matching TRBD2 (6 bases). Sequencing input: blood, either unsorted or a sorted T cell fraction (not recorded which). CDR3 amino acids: CSVGQGLAWNEQFF. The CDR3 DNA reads TGCAGCGTTGGTCAAGGGCTAGCGTGGAATGAGCAGTTCTTC.